This TCR beta chain was recovered during a study of blood T cells in healthy people across ages. The overall study: About one barcoded TCR beta cDNA was captured per two T cells.

Comments on this clonotype: The antigen remains undetermined. One junction end disagrees with the germline gene, perhaps due to a read error.

The length of the CDR3 is 14 residues. Germline CDR1 is MNHNY and CDR2 is SVGAGI (reference sequence). General study findings and limits: One million T cells yielded diversity estimates that were considered underestimates.

For the second PCR, which ran for about 6 to 12 cycles, a sample-barcoded 5' primer and a J-beta primer mix were used. TCRdb recomputed calls from the 5' RACE reads with MiXCR, one row per CDR3 protein. The repertoire holds 850,000 or so distinct CDR3 sequences, with under 35% as singletons. The clonotype was recovered from a woman at least 80 years old in good health. Sequenced material: blood. The chain employs TRBV6-6 and TRBJ1-2; D is undetermined. CDR3 in DNA: TGTGCTAGCAGTCACGACTCGGGGAGAACTGGCTACACCTTC. It yields the protein CASSHDSGRTGYTF.